The TCR beta chain under discussion was sequenced for a study of shared clonotypes between healthy human individuals. Findings and limits, study-wide: An effect of sequencing depth on clonotype sharing among donors was expected. Memory subsets generally showed smaller estimated richness than naive subsets did. The represented genetic and exposure-history diversity was limited by the small number of donors.

Measured with immunoSEQ multiplex PCR; TCRdb has only the in-frame clones, and not every one. The sample yields roughly 1,100,000 clones, about 75% seen once. Worth noting for this clone: No antigen is known for it.

The sequence came from a man between 18 and 29 years old in good health. Sequencing was done on a sample of memory CD4+ T cells sorted from blood. Subset reported: CD45RA-negative fraction.

In DNA form, the CDR3 reads TGCGCCAGCAGCTTGGAGGGGCGTACTTCACCCCTCCACTTT. Its protein is CASSLEGRTSPLHF. V usage is TRBV5-1 and J usage is TRBJ1-6; a weak D match, TRBD1 (5 bases). The CDR3 spans 14 residues. Germline values: CDR1 SGHRS, CDR2 YFSETQ. V was trimmed by 0 bases and J by 9 bases, leaving 10 bases between them.